This record looks at one T cell receptor beta chain sequence and its context. Those patients with uncontrolled infection, other autoimmune disease, pregnancy or lactation were excluded. The CDR3 contains 11 residues. Germline V gene sequence: CDR1 SQVTM, CDR2 ANQGSEA. Trimming stripped 6 bases from V and 5 bases from J, with 9 bases between. This record belongs to a study of T cells in Graves' hyperthyroidism and ophthalmopathy. Using RNA transcripts as the source, TCR beta CDR3 regions were amplified. A set of HTBI primers served as the primers for a first-round RT-PCR of the TCR CDR3. TCRdb re-called the multiplex PCR reads with MiXCR, one entry per CDR3 protein. The sample holds about 700,000 distinct CDR3 sequences, 45% seen once.

This receptor was obtained from an adult man with Graves' disease, either hyperthyroidism or ophthalmopathy (not recorded which). The material sequenced was peripheral blood or thyroid tissue (not recorded which). The V and J genes are TRBV29-1 and TRBJ2-3; D might be TRBD1 or TRBD2, each matching 6 bases. Here the CDR3 reads CSVGGGDTQYF. CDR3 DNA: TGCAGCGTCGGAGGGGGAGATACGCAGTATTTT.